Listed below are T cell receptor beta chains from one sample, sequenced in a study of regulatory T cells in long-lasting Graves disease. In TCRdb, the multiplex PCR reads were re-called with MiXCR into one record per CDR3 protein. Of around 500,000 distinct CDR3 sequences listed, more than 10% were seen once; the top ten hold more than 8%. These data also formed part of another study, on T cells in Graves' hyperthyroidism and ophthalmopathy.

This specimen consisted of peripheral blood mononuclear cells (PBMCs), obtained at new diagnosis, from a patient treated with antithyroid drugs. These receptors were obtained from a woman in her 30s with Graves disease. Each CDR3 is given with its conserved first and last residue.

CASSPPPGQGGTRTYNEQFF TRBJ2-1 TRBV7-9
CSASDRPFGELFF TRBJ2-2 TRBV20-1
CASSFLRDTQYF TRBJ2-3 TRBV12-3/TRBV12-4
CAISERENGYTF TRBJ1-2 TRBV10-3
CASSPGGSILPYEQYF TRBJ2-7 TRBV7-9
CASSPGRYEQYF TRBJ2-7 TRBV18
CASSLVYLSDAEAFF TRBJ1-1 TRBV7-2
CASSRGATDTQYF TRBJ2-3 TRBV4-3
CASSYGQMGYNEQFF TRBJ2-1 TRBV6-5
CASSPRGQGDNQPQHF TRBJ1-5 TRBV28
CASSPGGQGAAGELFF TRBJ2-2 TRBV11-3
CASSLKPDRIYEQYF TRBJ2-7 TRBV28
CASTPPHNTEAFF TRBJ1-1 TRBV28
CASSYAGGEQFF TRBJ2-1 TRBV12-3/TRBV12-4
CASSLKDRTGPYEQYF TRBJ2-7 TRBV2
CACPREGIANTEAFF TRBJ1-1 TRBV30
CASSFTREKLFF TRBJ1-4 TRBV5-8
CASYRNPGGGPQETQYF TRBJ2-5 TRBV6-2/TRBV6-3
CATSDFQYRGRYTIKTEAFF TRBJ1-1 TRBV24-1
CASSQDAREALGTQYF TRBJ2-3 TRBV4-1
CASSPAASGRGEQYF TRBJ2-7 TRBV6-1
CATTDRFPPYGYTF TRBJ1-2 TRBV19
CASSPRKQENTEAFF TRBJ1-1 TRBV18
CASSLAISGTNEQYF TRBJ2-7 TRBV11-2
CASSQGLVAGDTQYF TRBJ2-3 TRBV2
CASSWGQGENGYTF TRBJ1-2 TRBV19
CASSFRGRGNTEAFF TRBJ1-1 TRBV28
CASSVGGSLRETQYF TRBJ2-5 TRBV9
CASSRGQGNEQYF TRBJ2-7 TRBV6-1
CASSSQASGNTIYF TRBJ1-3 TRBV11-2
CASRAQGVGYTF TRBJ1-2 TRBV25-1
CATARAPGTEAFF TRBJ1-1 TRBV24-1
CASSPQRQGVAEAFF TRBJ1-1 TRBV6-1
CASSESQILGTGELFF TRBJ2-2 TRBV2
CASSQGLVWGEVGYTF TRBJ1-2 TRBV4-2
CATSSEERRTSNYEQYF TRBJ2-7 TRBV15
CASSLYFNEQFF TRBJ2-1 TRBV11-1
CANPAERDRIF TRBJ2-7 TRBV7-9
CSVGYGGDVLEQYF TRBJ2-7 TRBV29-1
CSVVSGGSVTQHF TRBJ1-5 TRBV29-1
CASSPTDEGTEAFF TRBJ1-1 TRBV11-1
CSVGGGIREQFF TRBJ2-1 TRBV29-1
CASSQLPGQGGEQYF TRBJ2-7 TRBV7-2
CASNHYVWGTEAFF TRBJ1-1 TRBV11-2